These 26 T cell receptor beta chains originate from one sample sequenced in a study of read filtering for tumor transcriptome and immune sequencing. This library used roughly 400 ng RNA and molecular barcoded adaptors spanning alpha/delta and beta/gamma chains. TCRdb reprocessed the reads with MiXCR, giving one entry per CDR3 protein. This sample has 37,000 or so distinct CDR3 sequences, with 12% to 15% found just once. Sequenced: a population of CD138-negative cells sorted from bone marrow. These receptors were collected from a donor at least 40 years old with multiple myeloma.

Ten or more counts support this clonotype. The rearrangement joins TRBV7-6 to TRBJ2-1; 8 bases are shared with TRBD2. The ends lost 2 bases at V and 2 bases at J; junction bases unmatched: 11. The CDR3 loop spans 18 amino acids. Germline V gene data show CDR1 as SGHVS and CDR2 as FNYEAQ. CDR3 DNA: TGTGCCAGCAGCTTATCGGGGCAAGCGGGAGCGGCCTACAATGAGCAGTTCTTC. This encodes CASSLSGQAGAAYNEQFF.

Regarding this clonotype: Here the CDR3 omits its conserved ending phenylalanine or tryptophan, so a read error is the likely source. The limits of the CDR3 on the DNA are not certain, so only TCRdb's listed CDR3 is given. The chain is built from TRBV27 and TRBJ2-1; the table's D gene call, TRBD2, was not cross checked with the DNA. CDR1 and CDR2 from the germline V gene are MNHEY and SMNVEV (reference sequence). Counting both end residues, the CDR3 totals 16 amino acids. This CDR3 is CASSPTTSATYNEQVC.

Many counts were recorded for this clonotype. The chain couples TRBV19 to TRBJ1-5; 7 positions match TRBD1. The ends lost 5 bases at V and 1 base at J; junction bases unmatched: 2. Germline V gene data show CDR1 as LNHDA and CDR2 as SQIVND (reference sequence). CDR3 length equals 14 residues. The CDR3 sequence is CASSRDRSNQPQHF. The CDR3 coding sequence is TGTGCCAGTAGTCGGGACAGAAGCAATCAGCCCCAGCATTTT.

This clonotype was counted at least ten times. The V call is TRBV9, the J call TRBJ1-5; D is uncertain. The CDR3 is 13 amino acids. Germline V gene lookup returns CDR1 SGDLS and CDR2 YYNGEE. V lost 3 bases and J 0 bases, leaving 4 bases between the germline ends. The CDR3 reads CASSESSNQPQHF. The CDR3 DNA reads TGTGCCAGCAGCGAATCTAGCAATCAGCCCCAGCATTTT.

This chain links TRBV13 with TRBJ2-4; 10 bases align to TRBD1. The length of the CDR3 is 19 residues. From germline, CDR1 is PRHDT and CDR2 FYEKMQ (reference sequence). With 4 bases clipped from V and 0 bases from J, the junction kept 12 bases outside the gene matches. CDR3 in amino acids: CASSSPGTGVLLAKNIQYF. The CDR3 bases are TGTGCCAGCAGCTCCCCCGGGACAGGGGTCCTCCTAGCCAAAAACATTCAGTACTTC. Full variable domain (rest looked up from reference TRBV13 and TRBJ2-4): AAGVIQSPRHLIKEKRETATLKCYPIPRHDTVYWYQQGPGQDPQFLISFYEKMQSDKGSIPDRFSAQQFSDYHSELNMSSLELGDSALYFCASSSPGTGVLLAKNIQYFGAGTRLSVL.

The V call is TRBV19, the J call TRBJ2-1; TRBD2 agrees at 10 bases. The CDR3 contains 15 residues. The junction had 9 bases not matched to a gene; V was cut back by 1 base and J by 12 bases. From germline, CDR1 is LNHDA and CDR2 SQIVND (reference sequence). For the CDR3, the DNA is TGTGCCAGTAGTATAGGGGCTAGCGGGAGTGATGGGCAGTTCTTC. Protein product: CASSIGASGSDGQFF.

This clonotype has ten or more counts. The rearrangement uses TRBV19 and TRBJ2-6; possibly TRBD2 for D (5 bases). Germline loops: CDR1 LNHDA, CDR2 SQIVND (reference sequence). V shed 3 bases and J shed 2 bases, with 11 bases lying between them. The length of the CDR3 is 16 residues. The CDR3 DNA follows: TGTGCCAGTAGTATGGTACGGGGAACTGGGGCCAACGTCCTGACTTTC. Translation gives CASSMVRGTGANVLTF.

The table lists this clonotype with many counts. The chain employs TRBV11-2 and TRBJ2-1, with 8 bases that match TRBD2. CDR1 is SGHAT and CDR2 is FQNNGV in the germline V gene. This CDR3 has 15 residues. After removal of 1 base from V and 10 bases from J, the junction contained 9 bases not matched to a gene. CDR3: CASSLAAGALGEQFF. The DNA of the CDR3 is TGTGCCAGCAGCTTAGCAGCGGGGGCGCTTGGGGAGCAGTTCTTC.

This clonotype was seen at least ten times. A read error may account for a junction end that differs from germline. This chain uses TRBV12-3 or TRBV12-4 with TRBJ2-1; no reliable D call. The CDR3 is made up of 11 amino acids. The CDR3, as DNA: TGTGCCAGCAGTCCCCAGGAGCAGCAGTCCTTC. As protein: CASSPQEQQSF.

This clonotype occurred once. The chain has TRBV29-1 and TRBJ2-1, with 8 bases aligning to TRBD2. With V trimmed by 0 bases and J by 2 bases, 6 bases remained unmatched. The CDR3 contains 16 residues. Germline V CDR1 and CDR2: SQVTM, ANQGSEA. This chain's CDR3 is CSVEDWRGAAYNEQFF. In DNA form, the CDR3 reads TGCAGCGTTGAAGATTGGCGGGGGGCCGCCTACAATGAGCAGTTCTTC.

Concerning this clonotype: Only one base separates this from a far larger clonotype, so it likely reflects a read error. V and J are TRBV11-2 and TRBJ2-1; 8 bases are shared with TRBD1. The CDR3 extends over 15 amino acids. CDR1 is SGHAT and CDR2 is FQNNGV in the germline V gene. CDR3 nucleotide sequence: TGTGCCAGCAGCCGAGGACAGGGTACCTACACTGAGCAGTTCTTC. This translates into CASSRGQGTYTEQFF.

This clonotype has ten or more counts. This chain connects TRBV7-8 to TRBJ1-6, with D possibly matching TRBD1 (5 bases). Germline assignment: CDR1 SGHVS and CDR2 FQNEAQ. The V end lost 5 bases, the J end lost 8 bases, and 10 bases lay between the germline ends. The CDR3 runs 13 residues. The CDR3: CASSQGSDSPLHF. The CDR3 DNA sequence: TGTGCCAGCAGCCAGGGTTCTGATTCACCCCTCCACTTT.

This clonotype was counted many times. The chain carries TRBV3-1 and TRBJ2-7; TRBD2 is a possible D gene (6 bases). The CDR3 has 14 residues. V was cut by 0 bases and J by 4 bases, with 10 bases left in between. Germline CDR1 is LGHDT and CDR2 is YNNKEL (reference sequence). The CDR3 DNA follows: TGTGCCAGCAGCCAAGAGGGGGAGGCGTACGAGCAGTACTTC. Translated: CASSQEGEAYEQYF.

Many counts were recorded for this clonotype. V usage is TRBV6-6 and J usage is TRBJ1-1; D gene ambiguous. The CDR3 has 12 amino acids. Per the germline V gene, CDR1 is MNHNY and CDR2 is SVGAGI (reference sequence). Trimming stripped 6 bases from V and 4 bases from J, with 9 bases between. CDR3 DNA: TGTGCCAGCAGCCCTTTGGGCACTGAAGCTTTCTTT. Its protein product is CASSPLGTEAFF.

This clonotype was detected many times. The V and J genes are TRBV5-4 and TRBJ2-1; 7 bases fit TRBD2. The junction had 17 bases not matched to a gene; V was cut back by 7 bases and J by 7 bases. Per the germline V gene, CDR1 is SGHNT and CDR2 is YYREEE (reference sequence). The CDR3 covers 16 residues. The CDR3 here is CASHLGGGAAGNEQFF. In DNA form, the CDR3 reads TGTGCCAGCCATCTGGGTGGAGGCGCAGCGGGGAATGAGCAGTTCTTC. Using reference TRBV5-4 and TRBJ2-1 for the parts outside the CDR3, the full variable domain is ETGVTQSPTHLIKTRGQQVTLRCSSQSGHNTVSWYQQALGQGPQFIFQYYREEENGRGNFPPRFSGLQFPNYSSELNVNALELDDSALYLCASHLGGGAAGNEQFFGPGTRLTVL.

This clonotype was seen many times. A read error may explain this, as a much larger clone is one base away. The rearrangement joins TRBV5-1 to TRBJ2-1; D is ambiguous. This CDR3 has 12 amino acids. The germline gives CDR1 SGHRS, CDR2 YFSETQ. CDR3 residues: CASSLFSNGQFF. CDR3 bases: TGCGCCAGCAGCTTGTTTAGTAATGGGCAGTTCTTC.

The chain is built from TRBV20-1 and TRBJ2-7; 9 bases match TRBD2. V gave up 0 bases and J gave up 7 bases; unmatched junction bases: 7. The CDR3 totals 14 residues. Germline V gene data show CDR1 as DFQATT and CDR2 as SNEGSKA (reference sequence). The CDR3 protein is CSARDSGTSWEQYF. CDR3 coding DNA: TGCAGTGCTAGAGACTCCGGGACTAGCTGGGAGCAGTACTTC.

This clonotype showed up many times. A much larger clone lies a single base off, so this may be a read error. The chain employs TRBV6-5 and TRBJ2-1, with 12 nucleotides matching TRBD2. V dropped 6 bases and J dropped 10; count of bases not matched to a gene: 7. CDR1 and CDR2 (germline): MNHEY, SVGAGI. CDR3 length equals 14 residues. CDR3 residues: CASRTSGSRKEQFF. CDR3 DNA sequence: TGTGCCAGCAGGACTAGCGGGAGTAGAAAGGAGCAGTTCTTC.

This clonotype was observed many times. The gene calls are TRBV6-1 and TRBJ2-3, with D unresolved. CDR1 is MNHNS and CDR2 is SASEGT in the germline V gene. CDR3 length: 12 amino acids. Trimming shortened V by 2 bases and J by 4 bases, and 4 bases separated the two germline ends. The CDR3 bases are TGTGCCAGCAGTGAAACCTCAGATACGCAGTATTTT. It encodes CASSETSDTQYF.

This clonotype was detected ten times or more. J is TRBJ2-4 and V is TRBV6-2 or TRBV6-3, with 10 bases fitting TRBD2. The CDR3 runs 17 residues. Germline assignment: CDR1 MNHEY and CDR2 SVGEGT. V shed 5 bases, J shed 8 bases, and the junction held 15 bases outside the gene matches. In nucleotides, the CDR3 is TGTGCCAGCAGTGTCCTTCTAGCGGGAGATGAGGGTGACATTCAGTACTTC. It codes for CASSVLLAGDEGDIQYF.

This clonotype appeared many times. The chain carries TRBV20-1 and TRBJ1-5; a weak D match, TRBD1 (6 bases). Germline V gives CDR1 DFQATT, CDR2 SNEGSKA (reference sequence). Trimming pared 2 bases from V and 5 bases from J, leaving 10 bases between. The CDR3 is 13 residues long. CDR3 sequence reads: CSARSDRHQPQHF. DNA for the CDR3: TGCAGTGCTAGATCCGACAGGCATCAGCCCCAGCATTTT.

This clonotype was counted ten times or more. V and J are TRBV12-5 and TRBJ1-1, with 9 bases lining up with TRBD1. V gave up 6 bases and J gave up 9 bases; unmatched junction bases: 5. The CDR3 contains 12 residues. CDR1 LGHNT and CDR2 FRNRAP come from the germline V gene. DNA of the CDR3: TGTGCTAGTGGCTTTGGGACAGGGAAAGCTTTCTTT. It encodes CASGFGTGKAFF.

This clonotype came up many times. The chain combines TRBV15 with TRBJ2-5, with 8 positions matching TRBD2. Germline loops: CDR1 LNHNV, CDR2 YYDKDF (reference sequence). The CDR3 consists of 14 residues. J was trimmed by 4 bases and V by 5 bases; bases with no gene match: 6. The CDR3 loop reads CATSDGLALETQYF. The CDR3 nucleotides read TGTGCCACCAGCGACGGACTAGCATTAGAGACCCAGTACTTC. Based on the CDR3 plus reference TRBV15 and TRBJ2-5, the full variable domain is DAMVIQNPRYQVTQFGKPVTLSCSQTLNHNVMYWYQQKSSQAPKLLFHYYDKDFNNEADTPDNFQSRRPNTSFCFLDIRSPGLGDTAMYLCATSDGLALETQYFGPGTRLLVL.

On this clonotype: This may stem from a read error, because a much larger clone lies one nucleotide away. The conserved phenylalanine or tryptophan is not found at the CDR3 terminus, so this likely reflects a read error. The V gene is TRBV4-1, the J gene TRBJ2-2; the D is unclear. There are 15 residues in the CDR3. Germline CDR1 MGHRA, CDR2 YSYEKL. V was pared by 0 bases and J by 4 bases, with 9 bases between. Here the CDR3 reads CASSQDGTGTGELFL. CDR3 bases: TGCGCCAGCAGCCAAGATGGAACCGGCACCGGGGAGCTGTTTCTT.

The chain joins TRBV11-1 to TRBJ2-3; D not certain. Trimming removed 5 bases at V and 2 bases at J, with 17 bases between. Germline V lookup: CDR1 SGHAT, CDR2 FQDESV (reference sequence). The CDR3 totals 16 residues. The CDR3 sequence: CASSPYFAETTDTQYF. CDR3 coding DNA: TGTGCCAGCAGCCCTTATTTTGCGGAGACCACAGATACGCAGTATTTT.

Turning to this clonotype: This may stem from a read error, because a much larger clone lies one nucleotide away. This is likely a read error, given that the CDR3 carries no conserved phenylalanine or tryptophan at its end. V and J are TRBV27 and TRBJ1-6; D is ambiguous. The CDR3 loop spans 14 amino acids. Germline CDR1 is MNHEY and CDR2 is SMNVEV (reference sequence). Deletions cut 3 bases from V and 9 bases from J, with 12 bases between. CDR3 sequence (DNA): TGTGCCAGCAGTTTTAAACCAACGGGTTCACCCCTCCACCTT. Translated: CASSFKPTGSPLHL.